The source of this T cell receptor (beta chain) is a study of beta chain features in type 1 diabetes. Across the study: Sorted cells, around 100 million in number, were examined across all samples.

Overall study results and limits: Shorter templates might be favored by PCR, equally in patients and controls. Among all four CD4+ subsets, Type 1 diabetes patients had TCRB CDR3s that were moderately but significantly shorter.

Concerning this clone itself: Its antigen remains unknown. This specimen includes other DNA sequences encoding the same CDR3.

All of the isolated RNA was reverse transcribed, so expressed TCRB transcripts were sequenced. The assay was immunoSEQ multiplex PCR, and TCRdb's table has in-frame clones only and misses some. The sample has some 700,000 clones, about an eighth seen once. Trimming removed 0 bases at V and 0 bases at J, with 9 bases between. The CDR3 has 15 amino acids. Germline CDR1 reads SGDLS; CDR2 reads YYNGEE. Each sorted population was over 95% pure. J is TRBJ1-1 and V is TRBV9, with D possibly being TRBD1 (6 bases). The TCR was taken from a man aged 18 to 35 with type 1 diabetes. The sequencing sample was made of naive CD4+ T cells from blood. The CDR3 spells CASSVEAGVNTEAFF. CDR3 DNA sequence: TGTGCCAGCAGCGTAGAGGCAGGGGTGAACACTGAAGCTTTCTTT. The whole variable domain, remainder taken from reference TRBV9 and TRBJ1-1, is DSGVTQTPKHLITATGQRVTLRCSPRSGDLSVYWYQQSLDQGLQFLIQYYNGEERAKGNILERFSAQQFPDLHSELNLSSLELGDSALYFCASSVEAGVNTEAFFGQGTRLTVV.